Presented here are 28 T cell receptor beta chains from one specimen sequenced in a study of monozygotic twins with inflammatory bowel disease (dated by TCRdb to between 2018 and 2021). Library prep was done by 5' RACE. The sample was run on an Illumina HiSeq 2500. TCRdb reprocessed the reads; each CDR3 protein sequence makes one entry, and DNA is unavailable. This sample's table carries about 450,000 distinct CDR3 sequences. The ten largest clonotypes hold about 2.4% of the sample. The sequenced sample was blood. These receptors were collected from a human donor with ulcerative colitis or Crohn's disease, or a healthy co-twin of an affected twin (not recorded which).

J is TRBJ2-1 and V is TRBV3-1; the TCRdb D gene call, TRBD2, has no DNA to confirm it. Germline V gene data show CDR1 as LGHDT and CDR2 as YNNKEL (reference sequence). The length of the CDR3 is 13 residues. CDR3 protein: CASSQVASGEQFF.

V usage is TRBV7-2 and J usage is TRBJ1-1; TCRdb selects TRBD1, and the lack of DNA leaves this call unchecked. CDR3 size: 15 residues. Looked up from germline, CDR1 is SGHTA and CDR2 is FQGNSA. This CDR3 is CASSLSGQLNTEAFF.

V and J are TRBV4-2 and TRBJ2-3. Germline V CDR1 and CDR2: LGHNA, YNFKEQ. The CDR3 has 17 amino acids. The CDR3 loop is CASSQDEASFSTDTQYF.

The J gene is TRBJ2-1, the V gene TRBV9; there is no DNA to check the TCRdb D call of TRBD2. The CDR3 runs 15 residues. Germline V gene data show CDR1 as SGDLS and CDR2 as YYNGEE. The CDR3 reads CASSVEGTRYNEQFF.

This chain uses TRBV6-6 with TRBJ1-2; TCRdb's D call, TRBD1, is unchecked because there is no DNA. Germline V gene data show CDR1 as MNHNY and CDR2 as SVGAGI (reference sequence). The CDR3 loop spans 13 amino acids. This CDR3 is CASSPQGSYGYTF.

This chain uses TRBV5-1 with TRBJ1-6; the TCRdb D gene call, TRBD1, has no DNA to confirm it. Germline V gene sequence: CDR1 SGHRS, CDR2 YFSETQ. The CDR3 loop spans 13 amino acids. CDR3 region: CASSLGGGEPLHF.

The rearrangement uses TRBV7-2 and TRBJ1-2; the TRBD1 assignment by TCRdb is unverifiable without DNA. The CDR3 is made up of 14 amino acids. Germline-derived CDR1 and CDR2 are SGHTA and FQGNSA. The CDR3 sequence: CASSSPVEPGGYTF.

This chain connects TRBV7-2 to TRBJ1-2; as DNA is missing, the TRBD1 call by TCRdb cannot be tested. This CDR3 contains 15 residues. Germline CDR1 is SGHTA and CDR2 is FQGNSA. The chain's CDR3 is CASSPPPTGNYGYTF.

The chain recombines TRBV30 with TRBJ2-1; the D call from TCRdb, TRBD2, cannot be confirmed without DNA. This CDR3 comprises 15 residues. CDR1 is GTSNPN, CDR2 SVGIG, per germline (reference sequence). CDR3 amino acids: CAWTSSGRSYNEQFF.

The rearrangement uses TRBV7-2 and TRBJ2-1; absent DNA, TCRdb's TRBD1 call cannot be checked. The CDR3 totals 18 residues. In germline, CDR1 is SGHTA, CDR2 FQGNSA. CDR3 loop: CASSLAGSGTGSYNEQFF.

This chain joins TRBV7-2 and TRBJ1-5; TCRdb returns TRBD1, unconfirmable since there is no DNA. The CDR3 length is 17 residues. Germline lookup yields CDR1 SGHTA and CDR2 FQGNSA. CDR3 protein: CASSFHGQPYSNQPQHF.

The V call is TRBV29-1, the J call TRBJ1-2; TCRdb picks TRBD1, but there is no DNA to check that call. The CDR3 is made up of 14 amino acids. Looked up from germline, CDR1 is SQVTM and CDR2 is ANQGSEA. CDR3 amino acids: CSVEIVSGSYGYTF.

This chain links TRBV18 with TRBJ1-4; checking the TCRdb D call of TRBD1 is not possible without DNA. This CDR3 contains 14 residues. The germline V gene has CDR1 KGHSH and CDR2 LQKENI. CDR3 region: CASSPGGLNEKLFF.

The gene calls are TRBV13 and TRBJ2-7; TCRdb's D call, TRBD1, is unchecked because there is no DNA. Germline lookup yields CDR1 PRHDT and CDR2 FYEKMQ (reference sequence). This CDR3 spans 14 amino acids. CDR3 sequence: CASSAPTGIYEQYF.

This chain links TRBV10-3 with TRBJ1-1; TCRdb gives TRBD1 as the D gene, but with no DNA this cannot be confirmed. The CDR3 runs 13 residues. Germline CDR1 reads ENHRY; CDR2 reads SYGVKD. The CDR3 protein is CAISARGGTEAFF.

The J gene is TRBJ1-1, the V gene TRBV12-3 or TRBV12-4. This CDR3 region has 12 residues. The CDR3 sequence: CASSLKTTEAFF.

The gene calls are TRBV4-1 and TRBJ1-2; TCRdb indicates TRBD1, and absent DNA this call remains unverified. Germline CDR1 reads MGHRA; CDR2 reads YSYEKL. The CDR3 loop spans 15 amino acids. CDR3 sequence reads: CASSQDNRGNYGYTF.

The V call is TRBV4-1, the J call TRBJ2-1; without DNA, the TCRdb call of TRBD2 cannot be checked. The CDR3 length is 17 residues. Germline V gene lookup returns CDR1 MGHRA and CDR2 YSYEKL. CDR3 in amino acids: CASSQPPGTSGINEQFF.

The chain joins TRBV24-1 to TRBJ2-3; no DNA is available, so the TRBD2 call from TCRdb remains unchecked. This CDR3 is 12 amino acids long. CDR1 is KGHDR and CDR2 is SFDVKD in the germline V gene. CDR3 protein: CATSDRTSPQYF.

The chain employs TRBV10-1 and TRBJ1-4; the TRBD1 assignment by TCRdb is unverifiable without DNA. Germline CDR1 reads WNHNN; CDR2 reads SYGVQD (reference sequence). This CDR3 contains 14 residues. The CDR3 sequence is CASSETGGFEKLFF.

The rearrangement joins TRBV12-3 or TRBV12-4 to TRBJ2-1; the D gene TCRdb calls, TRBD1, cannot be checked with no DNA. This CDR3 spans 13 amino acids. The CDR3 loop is CASRSGQNNEQFF.

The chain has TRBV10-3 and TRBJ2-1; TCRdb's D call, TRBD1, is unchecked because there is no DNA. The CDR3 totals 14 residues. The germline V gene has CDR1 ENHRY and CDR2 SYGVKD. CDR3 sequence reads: CAIGGPVPYNEQFF.

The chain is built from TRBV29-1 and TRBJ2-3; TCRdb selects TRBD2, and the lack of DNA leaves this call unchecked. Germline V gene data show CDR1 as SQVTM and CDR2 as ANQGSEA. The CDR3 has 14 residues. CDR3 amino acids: CSVPLGGGADTQYF.

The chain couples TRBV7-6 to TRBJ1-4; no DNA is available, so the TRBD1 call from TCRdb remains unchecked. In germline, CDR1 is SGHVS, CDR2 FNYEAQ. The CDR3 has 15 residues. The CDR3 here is CASSPGQIPNEKLFF.

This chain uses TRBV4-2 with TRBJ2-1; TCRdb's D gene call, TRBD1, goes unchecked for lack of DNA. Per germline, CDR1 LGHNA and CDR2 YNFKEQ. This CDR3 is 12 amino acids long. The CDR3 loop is CASSQTGNEQFF.

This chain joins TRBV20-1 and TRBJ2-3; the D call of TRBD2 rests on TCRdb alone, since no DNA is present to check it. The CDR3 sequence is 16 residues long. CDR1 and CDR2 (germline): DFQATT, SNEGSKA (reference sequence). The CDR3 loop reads CSARTAGAASTDTQYF.

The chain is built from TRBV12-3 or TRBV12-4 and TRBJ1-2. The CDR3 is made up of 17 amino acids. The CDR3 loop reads CASSLAEHVTANYGYTF.

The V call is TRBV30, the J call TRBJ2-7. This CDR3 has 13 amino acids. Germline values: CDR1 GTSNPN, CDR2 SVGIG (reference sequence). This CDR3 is CAWRYGSSYEQYF. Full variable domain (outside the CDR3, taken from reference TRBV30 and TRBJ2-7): SQTIHQWPATLVQPVGSPLSLECTVEGTSNPNLYWYRQAAGRGLQLLFYSVGIGQISSEVPQNLSASRPQDRQFILSSKKLLLSDSGFYLCAWRYGSSYEQYFGPGTRLTVT.